The 9 T cell receptor beta chains presented below share a single source sample, sequenced in a study of regulatory T cells in long-lasting Graves disease. The TCR beta library used iRepertoire HTBI primers with Arm-PCR amplification of CDR3. TCRdb re-called the multiplex PCR reads through MiXCR, storing one row per CDR3 protein. The repertoire holds approximately 690,000 distinct CDR3 sequences, with roughly 30% as singletons. The time point here: persistent/refractory GD, antithyroid drugs over 5 years with positive TRAb. RNA isolated from PBMCs was used to make the TCR library. Here the sequenced sample was peripheral blood mononuclear cells (PBMCs), taken when the disease was refractory, from a patient treated with antithyroid drugs. Receptor source: a female donor with Graves disease.

The chain combines TRBV25-1 with TRBJ1-5, with 7 bases that match TRBD1. V dropped 3 bases and J dropped 1; count of bases not matched to a gene: 6. The germline CDR1 and CDR2 sequences are MGHDK and SYGVNS. This CDR3 comprises 16 residues. The CDR3 DNA follows: TGTGCCAGCAGTGATTCCAGGGGGACAAGCAATCAGCCCCAGCATTTT. This gives the protein CASSDSRGTSNQPQHF.

This chain uses TRBV7-3 with TRBJ2-3; D is unclear. The CDR3 runs to 15 residues. Germline V gene sequence: CDR1 SGHTA, CDR2 FQGTGA. V was cut by 5 bases and J by 3 bases, with 15 bases left in between. CDR3 residues: CASSVLGAATDTQYF. Written as DNA, the CDR3 is TGTGCCAGCAGCGTACTGGGTGCCGCGACAGATACGCAGTATTTT.

In this sample, this clonotype turned up many times. The J gene is TRBJ1-4, the V gene TRBV2; D might be TRBD1 (6 bases). This CDR3 region has 14 residues. Germline loops: CDR1 SNHLY, CDR2 FYNNEI. V lost 2 bases and J lost 4, with 8 bases in between. CDR3 sequence reads: CASSERGRNEKLFF. CDR3 coding DNA: TGTGCCAGCAGTGAACGGGGGCGTAATGAAAAACTGTTTTTT.

In its sample, this clonotype was seen once. V usage is TRBV6-1 and J usage is TRBJ2-7, with 8 bases that match TRBD2. The germline CDR1 and CDR2 sequences are MNHNS and SASEGT. Trimming took 1 base from V and 1 from J; bases not matched to a gene: 3. The CDR3 sequence is 15 residues long. This CDR3 reads CASSEGLASSYEQYF. Here the CDR3 DNA reads TGTGCCAGCAGTGAAGGACTAGCGTCGTCCTACGAGCAGTACTTC.

This clonotype was found many times. V usage is TRBV28 and J usage is TRBJ1-2; D gene ambiguous. CDR1 and CDR2 (germline): MDHEN, SYDVKM. This CDR3 region has 13 residues. With 5 bases removed from V and 2 bases from J, the gap between germline ends came to 9 bases. The chain's CDR3 is CASSPHLNYGYTF. Here the CDR3 DNA reads TGTGCCAGCAGTCCCCATCTAAACTATGGCTACACCTTC.

This clonotype has a handful of counts. This sequence joins TRBV6-5 and TRBJ1-5; tentative D call: TRBD1 (6 bases). Trimming pared 3 bases from V and 4 bases from J, leaving 10 bases between. The CDR3 consists of 14 residues. CDR1 MNHEY and CDR2 SVGAGI come from the germline V gene. The CDR3 sequence is CASSYTTGNQPQHF. The DNA for the CDR3 is TGTGCCAGCAGTTATACAACAGGGAATCAGCCCCAGCATTTT.

This CDR3 is CASSRPGAYGYTF. DNA for the CDR3: TGTGCCAGCAGTCGTCCGGGGGCCTATGGCTACACCTTC. This rearrangement joins TRBV2 to TRBJ1-2; a weak D match, TRBD1 (6 bases). The CDR3 is made up of 13 amino acids. In germline, CDR1 is SNHLY, CDR2 FYNNEI. Trimming pared 5 bases from V and 4 bases from J, leaving 11 bases between.

This clonotype turned up a few times. This rearrangement joins TRBV29-1 to TRBJ1-1, with D unresolved. Germline lookup yields CDR1 SQVTM and CDR2 ANQGSEA. The V and J ends lost 0 bases and 0 bases respectively, with 14 bases between them. The length of the CDR3 is 16 residues. This CDR3 reads CSVEDSSIKVNTEAFF. DNA of the CDR3: TGCAGCGTTGAAGATTCCTCTATCAAAGTGAACACTGAAGCTTTCTTT.

There are many counts of this clonotype. The V and J genes are TRBV28 and TRBJ1-6, with D possibly being TRBD1 (5 bases). V lost 5 bases and J lost 7, with 12 bases in between. The CDR3 has 14 amino acids. In germline, CDR1 is MDHEN, CDR2 SYDVKM. Here the CDR3 reads CASSPWGLNSPLHF. CDR3 nucleotide sequence: TGTGCCAGCAGTCCTTGGGGCCTAAATTCACCCCTCCACTTT.